The text below deals with one T cell receptor beta chain. Its specificity is unknown. Germline is not matched at one junction end, which may reflect a read error. CDR1 LGHNT and CDR2 FRNRAP come from the germline V gene. This CDR3 has 13 amino acids. This sample was taken from a study of cytomegalovirus exposure and HLA in healthy donors. Study-wide results and limits: According to a subsequent analysis, TCR clusters identified in the first cohort showed a tendency to co-occur across the 100 to 150 validation repertoires.

Separate from the roughly 630-subject first cohort was the 120-subject validation cohort, to which the donors belonged. The repertoire was sequenced with immunoSEQ multiplex PCR; TCRdb's copy has only in-frame clones and lacks some. Of a few hundred thousand clones in the sample, roughly 85% were seen once. The rearrangement joins TRBV12-5 to TRBJ2-3, with D possibly matching TRBD1 (5 bases). Input material: PBMCs. This clonotype originated in a woman aged 18-29 years in good health and CMV-seronegative. CDR3 sequence reads: CASGPDSTDTQYF. As DNA, the CDR3 is TGTGCTAGTGGCCCTGACAGCACGGATACGCAGTATTTT.